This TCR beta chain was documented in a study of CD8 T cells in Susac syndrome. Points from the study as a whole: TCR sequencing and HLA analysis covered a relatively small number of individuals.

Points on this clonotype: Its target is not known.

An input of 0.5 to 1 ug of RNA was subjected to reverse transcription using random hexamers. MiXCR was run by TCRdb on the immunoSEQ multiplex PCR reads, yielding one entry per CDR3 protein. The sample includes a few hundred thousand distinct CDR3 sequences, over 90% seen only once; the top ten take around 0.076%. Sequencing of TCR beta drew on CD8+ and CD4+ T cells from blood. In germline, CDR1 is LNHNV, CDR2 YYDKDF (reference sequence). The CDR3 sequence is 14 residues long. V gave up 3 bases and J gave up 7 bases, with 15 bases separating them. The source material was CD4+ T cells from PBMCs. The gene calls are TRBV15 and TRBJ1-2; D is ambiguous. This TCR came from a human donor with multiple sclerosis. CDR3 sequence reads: CATSSGFSQSGYTF. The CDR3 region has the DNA TGTGCCACCAGCAGCGGATTTTCACAGAGTGGCTACACCTTC. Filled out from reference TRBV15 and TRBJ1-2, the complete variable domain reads DAMVIQNPRYQVTQFGKPVTLSCSQTLNHNVMYWYQQKSSQAPKLLFHYYDKDFNNEADTPDNFQSRRPNTSFCFLDIRSPGLGDTAMYLCATSSGFSQSGYTFGSGTRLTVV.